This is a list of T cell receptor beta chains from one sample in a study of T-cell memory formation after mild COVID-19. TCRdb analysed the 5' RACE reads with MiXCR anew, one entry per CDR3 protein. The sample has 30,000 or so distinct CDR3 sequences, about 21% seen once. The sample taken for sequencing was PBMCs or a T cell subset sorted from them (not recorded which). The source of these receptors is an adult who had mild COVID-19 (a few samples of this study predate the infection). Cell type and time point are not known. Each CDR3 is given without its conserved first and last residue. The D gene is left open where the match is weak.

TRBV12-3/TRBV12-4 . ASVSGQVNEKLF
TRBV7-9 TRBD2 ASSSETSGPYNEQF
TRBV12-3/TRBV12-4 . ASSHLTLRGYT
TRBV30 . AWSYGVSGELF
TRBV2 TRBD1 ASSLGTGYGYT
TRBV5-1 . ASAKGGGYNEQF
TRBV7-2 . ASSLQGGGETQY
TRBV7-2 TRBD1 ASSTPQGVGGEQY
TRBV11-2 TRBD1 ASSFTGVSYEQY
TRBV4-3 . ASSQDSQRTDTQY
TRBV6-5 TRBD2 ASRPGTSGSQETQY
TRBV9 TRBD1 ASSVDRAASGANVLT
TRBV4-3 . ASSLGGVDTEAF
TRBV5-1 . ASSLPMGGGKQF
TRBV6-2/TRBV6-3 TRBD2 ASSYSRLAGRTYNEQF
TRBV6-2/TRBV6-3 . ASSFIRVAEAF
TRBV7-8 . ASSLGRPPSPGELF
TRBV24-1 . ATPFAGNTIY
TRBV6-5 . ASRDHNTDTQY
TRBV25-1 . ASSRGGVGGETQY
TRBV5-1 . ASSLAAAGKGEQF
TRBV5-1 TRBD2 ASSLVGTTNTGELF
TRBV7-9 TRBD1 ASSLLTGGGTDTQY
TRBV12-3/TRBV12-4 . ASSLGPFTDTQY
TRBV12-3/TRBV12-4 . ASSWSGSEQF
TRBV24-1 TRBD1 ATSDNAGTGTYEQY
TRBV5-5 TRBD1 ASEQGADTGELF
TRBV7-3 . ASSPSGSYEQY
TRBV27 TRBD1 ASAPPAQGIHLAKNIQY
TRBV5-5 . ASSSSPRQARSYEQY
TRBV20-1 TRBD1 SAPDRGLDTQY
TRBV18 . ASSPNFADGELF
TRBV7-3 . ASSSDRKGSPLH
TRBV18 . ASTPHNEQF
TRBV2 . ASAGNEDTEAF
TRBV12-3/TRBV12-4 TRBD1 ASLPRGTGAQNEKLF
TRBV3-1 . ASTASEYAGELF
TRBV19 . ASSIIDDNEQF
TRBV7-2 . ASSGSERQF
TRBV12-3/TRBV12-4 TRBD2 ASSLPPLAGGSNEQF